The clone carrying this T cell receptor beta chain has ten or more counts. The sample is drawn from a study of neurological immune-mediated disorders. The cDNA came from 5'RACE, which used 10-nucleotide random UMIs. Sequencing runs each generated in excess of 190 million TCR-beta sequences derived from 15-18 subjects. TCRdb used MiXCR to reprocess the 5' RACE reads, holding one entry per CDR3 protein. The sample includes roughly 25,000 distinct CDR3 sequences, over 5% of them seen just once. The healthy controls volunteered at a blood bank in Maryland, USA. Per germline, CDR1 SGHTA and CDR2 FQGNSA. The V end was cut by 2 bases, the J end by 7 bases, with 12 bases between. This CDR3 is 13 amino acids long.

The chain employs TRBV7-2 and TRBJ2-7; D remains unclear. Sequenced sample: PBMCs. The sequence came from a woman aged 40 to 50 in good health. The CDR3 is CASSLTQAWEQYF. CDR3 bases: TGTGCCAGCAGCTTAACCCAAGCCTGGGAGCAGTACTTC.